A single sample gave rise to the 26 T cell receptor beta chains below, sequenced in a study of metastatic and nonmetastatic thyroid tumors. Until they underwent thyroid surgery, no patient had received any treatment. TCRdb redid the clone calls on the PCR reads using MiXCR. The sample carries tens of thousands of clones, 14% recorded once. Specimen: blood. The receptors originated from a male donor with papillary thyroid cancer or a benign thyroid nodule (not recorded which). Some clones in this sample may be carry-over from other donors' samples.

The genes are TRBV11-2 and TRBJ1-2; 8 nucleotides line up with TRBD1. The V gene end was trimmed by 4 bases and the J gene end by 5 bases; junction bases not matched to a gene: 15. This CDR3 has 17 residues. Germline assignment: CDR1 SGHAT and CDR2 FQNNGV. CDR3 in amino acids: CASSYQPGTGPGYGYTF. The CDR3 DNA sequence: TGTGCCAGCAGCTATCAGCCGGGGACAGGTCCCGGATATGGCTACACCTTC.

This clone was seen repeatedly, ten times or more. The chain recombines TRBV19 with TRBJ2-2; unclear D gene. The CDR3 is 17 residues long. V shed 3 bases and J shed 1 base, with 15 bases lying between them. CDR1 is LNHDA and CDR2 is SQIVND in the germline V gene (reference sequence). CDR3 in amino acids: CASSISLTAMNTGELFF. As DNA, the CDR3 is TGTGCCAGTAGTATTTCCCTCACGGCGATGAACACCGGGGAGCTGTTTTTT.

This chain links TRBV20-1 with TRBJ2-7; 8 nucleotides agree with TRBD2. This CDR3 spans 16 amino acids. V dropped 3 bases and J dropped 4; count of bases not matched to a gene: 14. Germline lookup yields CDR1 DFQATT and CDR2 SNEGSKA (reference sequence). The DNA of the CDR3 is TGCAGTGCTAGGAGCCCCCTCGGGACTAGGGTTTACGAGCAGTACTTC. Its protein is CSARSPLGTRVYEQYF.

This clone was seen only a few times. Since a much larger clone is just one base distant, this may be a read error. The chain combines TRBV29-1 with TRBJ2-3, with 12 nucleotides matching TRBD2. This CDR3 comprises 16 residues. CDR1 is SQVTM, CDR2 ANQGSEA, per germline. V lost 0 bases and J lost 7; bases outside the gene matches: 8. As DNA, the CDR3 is TGCAGCGTTGAAGAGGTGACTAGCGGGAGTCCTAATACGCAGTATTTT. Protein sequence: CSVEEVTSGSPNTQYF.

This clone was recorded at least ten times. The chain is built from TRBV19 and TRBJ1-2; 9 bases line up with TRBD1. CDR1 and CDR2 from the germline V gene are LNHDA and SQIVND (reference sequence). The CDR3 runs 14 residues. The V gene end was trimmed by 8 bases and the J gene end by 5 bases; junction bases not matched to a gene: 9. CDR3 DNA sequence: TGTGCCAGTGAATCGGGACAGGGATCATATGGCTACACCTTC. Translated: CASESGQGSYGYTF. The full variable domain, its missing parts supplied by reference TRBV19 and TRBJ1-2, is DGGITQSPKYLFRKEGQNVTLSCEQNLNHDAMYWYRQDPGQGLRLIYYSQIVNDFQKGDIAEGYSVSREKKESFPLTVTSAQKNPTAFYLCASESGQGSYGYTFGSGTRLTVV.

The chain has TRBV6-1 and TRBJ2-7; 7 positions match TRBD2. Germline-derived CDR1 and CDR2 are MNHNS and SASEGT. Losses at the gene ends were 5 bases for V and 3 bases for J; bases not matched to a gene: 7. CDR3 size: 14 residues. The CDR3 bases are TGTGCCAGCAGTTCCGGGACTACCAACTACGAGCAGTACTTC. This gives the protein CASSSGTTNYEQYF.

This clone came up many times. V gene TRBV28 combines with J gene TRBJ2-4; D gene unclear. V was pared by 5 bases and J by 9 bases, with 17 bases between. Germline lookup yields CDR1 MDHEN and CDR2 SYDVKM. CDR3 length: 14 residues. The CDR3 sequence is CASSHSGPEVIQYF. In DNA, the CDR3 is TGTGCCAGCAGTCACTCAGGACCAGAAGTCATTCAGTACTTC.

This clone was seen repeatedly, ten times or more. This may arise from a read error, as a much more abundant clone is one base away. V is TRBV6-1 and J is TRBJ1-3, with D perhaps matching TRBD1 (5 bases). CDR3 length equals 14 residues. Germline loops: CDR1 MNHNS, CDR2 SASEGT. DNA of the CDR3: TGTGCCAGCAGGAGTCAGGGATCTGGAAACGCCATATATTTT. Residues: CASRSQGSGNAIYF.

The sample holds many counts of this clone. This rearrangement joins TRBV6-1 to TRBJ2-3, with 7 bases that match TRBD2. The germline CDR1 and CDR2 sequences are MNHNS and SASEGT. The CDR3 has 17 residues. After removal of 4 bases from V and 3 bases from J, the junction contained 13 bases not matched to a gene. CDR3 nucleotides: TGTGCCAGCAGTGTCGGGGGACTATTAGGGTATACAGATACGCAGTATTTT. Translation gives CASSVGGLLGYTDTQYF.

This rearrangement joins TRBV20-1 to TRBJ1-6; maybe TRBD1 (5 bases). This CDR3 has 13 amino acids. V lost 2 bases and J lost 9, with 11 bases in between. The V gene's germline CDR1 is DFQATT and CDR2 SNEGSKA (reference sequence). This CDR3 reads CSARSQGGSPLHF. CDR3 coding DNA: TGCAGTGCTAGATCTCAGGGAGGTTCACCCCTCCACTTT.

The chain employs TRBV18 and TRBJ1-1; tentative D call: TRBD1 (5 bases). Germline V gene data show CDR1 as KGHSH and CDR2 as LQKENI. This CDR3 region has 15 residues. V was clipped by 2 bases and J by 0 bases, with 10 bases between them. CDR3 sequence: CASSPAREMNTEAFF. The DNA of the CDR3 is TGTGCCAGCTCACCAGCCAGGGAGATGAACACTGAAGCTTTCTTT.

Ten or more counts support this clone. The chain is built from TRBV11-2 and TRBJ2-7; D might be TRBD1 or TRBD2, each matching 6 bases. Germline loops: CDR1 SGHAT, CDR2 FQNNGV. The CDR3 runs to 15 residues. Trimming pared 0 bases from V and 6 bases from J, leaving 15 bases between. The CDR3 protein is CASSLDRGRTSEQYF. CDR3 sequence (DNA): TGTGCCAGCAGCTTAGACCGGGGGCGAACCTCCGAGCAGTACTTC.

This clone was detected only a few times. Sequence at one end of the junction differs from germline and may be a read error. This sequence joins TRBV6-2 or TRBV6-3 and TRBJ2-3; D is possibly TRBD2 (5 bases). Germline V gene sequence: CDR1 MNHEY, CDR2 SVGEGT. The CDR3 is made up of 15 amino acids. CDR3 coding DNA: TGTGCCAGCAGCACTTTGGAGGCGATTCAAGAGACCCAGTACTTT. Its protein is CASSTLEAIQETQYF.

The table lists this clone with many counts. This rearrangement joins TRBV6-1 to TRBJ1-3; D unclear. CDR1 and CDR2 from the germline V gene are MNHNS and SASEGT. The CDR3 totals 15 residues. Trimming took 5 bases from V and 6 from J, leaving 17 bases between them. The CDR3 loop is CASSLGNPRENTIYF. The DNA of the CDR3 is TGTGCCAGCAGTCTCGGGAACCCAAGGGAAAACACCATATATTTT.

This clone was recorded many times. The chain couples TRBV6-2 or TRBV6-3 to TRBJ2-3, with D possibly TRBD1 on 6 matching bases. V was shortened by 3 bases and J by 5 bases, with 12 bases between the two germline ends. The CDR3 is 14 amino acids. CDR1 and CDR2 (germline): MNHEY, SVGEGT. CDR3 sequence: CASSYWGLGDTQYF. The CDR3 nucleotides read TGTGCCAGCAGTTATTGGGGGCTTGGAGATACGCAGTATTTT.

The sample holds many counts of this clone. Here the CDR3 DNA reads TGTGCCACCAGCAGAGGCCGAGACGAGCAGTACTTC. Its protein is CATSRGRDEQYF. This chain connects TRBV15 to TRBJ2-7; D remains unclear. This CDR3 region has 12 residues. Trimming removed 1 base at V and 5 bases at J, with 6 bases between. CDR1 is LNHNV and CDR2 is YYDKDF in the germline V gene (reference sequence).

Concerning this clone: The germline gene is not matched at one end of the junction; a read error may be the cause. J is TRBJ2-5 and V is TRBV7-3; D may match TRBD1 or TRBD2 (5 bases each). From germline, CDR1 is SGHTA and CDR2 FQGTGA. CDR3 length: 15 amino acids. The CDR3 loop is CAGSPGTLLSETQYF. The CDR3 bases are TGTGCCGGCAGCCCCGGGACCCTACTGAGTGAGACCCAGTACTTC.

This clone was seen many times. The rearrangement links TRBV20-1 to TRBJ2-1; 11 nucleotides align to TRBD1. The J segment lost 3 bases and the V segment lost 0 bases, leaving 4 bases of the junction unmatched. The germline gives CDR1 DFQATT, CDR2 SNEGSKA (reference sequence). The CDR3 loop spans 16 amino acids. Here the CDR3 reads CSARDLDRGLYNEQFF. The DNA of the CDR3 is TGCAGTGCTAGAGATCTGGACAGGGGGCTCTACAATGAGCAGTTCTTC.

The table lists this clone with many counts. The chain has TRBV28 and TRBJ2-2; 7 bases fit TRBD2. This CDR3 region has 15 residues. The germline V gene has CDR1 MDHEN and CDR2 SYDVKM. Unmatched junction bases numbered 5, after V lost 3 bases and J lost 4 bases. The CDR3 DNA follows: TGTGCCAGCAGTTTCCGCGGGAGAAGCACCGGGGAGCTGTTTTTT. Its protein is CASSFRGRSTGELFF.

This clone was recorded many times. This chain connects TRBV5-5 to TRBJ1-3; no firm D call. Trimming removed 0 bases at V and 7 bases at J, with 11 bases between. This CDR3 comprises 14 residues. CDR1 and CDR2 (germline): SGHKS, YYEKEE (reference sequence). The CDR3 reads CASSLEGSGNTIYF. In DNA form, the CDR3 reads TGTGCCAGCAGCTTGGAAGGGAGTGGGAACACCATATATTTT.

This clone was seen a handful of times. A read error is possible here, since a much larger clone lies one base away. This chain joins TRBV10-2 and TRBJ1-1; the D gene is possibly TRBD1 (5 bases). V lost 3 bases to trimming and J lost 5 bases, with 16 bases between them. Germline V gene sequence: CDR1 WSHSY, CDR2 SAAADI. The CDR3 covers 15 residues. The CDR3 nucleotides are TGCGCCAGCAGTGACGGTGTGGGGCGCGGTACTGAAGCTTTCTTT. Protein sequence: CASSDGVGRGTEAFF.

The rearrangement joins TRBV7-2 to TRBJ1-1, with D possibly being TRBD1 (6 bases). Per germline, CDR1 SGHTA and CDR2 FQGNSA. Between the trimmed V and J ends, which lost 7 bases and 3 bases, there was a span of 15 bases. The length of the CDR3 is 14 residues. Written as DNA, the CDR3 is TGTGCCAGCACCCCCCAGGGGCAGGACACTGAAGCTTTCTTT. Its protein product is CASTPQGQDTEAFF.

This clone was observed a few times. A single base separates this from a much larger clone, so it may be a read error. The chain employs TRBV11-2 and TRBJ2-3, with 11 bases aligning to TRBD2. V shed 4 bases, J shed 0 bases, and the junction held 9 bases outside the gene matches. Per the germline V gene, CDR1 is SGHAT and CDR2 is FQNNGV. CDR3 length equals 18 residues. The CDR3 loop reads CASSSGTSGSGSTDTQYF. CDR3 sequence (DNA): TGTGCCAGCAGCTCCGGTACTAGCGGGAGCGGGAGCACAGATACGCAGTATTTT.

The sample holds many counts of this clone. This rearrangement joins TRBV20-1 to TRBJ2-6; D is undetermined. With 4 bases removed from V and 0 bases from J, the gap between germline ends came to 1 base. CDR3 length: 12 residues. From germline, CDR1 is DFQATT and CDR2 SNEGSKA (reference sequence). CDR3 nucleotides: TGCAGTGCTAACTCTGGGGCCAACGTCCTGACTTTC. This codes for CSANSGANVLTF.

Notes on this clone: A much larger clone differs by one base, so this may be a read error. CDR3 residues: CASILEGTNTGELFF. The CDR3 region has the DNA TGTGCCAGCATCTTAGAGGGGACCAACACCGGGGAGCTGTTTTTT. V gene TRBV7-3 combines with J gene TRBJ2-2; D could derive from TRBD1 or TRBD2 (5 bases each). Per the germline V gene, CDR1 is SGHTA and CDR2 is FQGTGA. The CDR3 runs to 15 residues.

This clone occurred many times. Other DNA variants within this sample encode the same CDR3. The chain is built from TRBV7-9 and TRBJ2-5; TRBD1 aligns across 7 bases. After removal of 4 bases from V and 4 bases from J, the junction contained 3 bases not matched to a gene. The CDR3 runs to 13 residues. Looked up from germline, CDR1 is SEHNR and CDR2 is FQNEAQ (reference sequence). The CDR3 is CASSSGQRETQYF. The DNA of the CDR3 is TGTGCCAGCAGCTCGGGACAGAGAGAGACCCAGTACTTC.